One and the same sample provided the 14 T cell receptor beta chains below, sequenced in a study of OX40 agonist ivuxolimab in advanced cancers. Only in-frame clones appear in the TCRdb table, and some are missing; sequencing was by immunoSEQ multiplex PCR. The data hold roughly 49,000 clones, with approximately 81% observed a single time. This specimen consisted of CD4+ or CD8+ T cells sorted from blood, obtained in a trial of the OX40 agonist ivuxolimab. These receptors originate from an adult with an advanced solid tumor such as melanoma, head and neck, liver or kidney cancer.

The table lists this clone with a few counts. The genes are TRBV10-3 and TRBJ1-2; no firm D call. The V end was cut by 0 bases, the J end by 1 base, with 9 bases between. This CDR3 comprises 15 residues. Germline values: CDR1 ENHRY, CDR2 SYGVKD. CDR3 nucleotides: TGTGCCATCAGTGAGTCCCCCGGACTTAACTATGGCTACACCTTC. Its protein is CAISESPGLNYGYTF.

The chain is built from TRBV13 and TRBJ1-1; 8 bases align to TRBD1. V was pared by 5 bases and J by 7 bases, with 9 bases of the junction left unmatched. Germline CDR1 is PRHDT and CDR2 is FYEKMQ (reference sequence). CDR3 length: 14 amino acids. The CDR3 DNA is TGTGCCAGCAGCACGCGGACAGGGTCCTTTGAAGCTTTCTTT. Translated: CASSTRTGSFEAFF.

The chain is built from TRBV27 and TRBJ2-7, with D tentatively TRBD2 (6 bases). Germline assignment: CDR1 MNHEY and CDR2 SMNVEV (reference sequence). Trimming stripped 2 bases from V and 6 bases from J, with 11 bases between. There are 13 residues in the CDR3. CDR3 nucleotides: TGTGCCAGCAGTTTAAGTGGCGGGGTCGAGCAGTACTTC. This encodes CASSLSGGVEQYF.

This clone was found a few times. The chain has TRBV5-6 and TRBJ2-7; TRBD1 agrees at 7 bases. The ends lost 3 bases at V and 2 bases at J; junction bases unmatched: 2. The germline gives CDR1 SGHDT, CDR2 YYEEEE. The CDR3 sequence is 13 residues long. The CDR3: CASSYGTAYEQYF. The CDR3 DNA sequence: TGTGCCAGCAGCTACGGGACAGCCTACGAGCAGTACTTC.

The chain joins TRBV29-1 to TRBJ2-7; D gene unclear. The CDR3 runs to 13 residues. Looked up from germline, CDR1 is SQVTM and CDR2 is ANQGSEA. Trimming cost V 3 bases and J 5 bases, with 14 bases left between them. Here the CDR3 reads CSVDGGFLNEQYF. CDR3 nucleotide sequence: TGCAGCGTTGACGGCGGTTTTCTCAACGAGCAGTACTTC.

The chain is built from TRBV11-2 and TRBJ2-1, with D tentatively TRBD2 (6 bases). Germline CDR1 and CDR2: SGHAT and FQNNGV. The CDR3 is 15 amino acids. V lost 3 bases and J lost 6, with 15 bases in between. The CDR3 DNA reads TGTGCCAGCAGCTTTCCCCGGGACTTAGTCAATGAGCAGTTCTTC. Translation gives CASSFPRDLVNEQFF.

The chain couples TRBV7-8 to TRBJ1-1, with D possibly matching TRBD1 (6 bases). The germline CDR1 and CDR2 sequences are SGHVS and FQNEAQ. The CDR3 sequence is 15 residues long. The germline V and J ends were trimmed by 1 base and 1 base, with 10 bases remaining between them. CDR3 amino acids: CASSLDQGWNTEAFF. CDR3 DNA: TGTGCCAGCAGCTTAGACCAGGGGTGGAACACTGAAGCTTTCTTT.

The V and J genes are TRBV4-3 and TRBJ2-1, with 7 bases aligning to TRBD1. There are 16 residues in the CDR3. Trimming took 0 bases from V and 6 from J; bases not matched to a gene: 8. From germline, CDR1 is LGHNA and CDR2 YSLEER. The CDR3 nucleotides read TGCGCCAGCAGCCAAGATCGGACAGGAGCTGGCAATGAGCAGTTCTTC. Residues: CASSQDRTGAGNEQFF.

The chain couples TRBV2 to TRBJ1-6; D is perhaps TRBD1 (5 bases). CDR3 size: 15 residues. Germline CDR1 and CDR2: SNHLY and FYNNEI. Trimming removed 1 base from V and 10 bases from J, with 14 bases in between. CDR3: CASSEVGQGWSPLHF. The DNA for the CDR3 is TGTGCCAGCAGTGAAGTTGGGCAGGGTTGGTCACCCCTCCACTTT.

The gene calls are TRBV2 and TRBJ2-3, with D perhaps TRBD2 (7 bases). The CDR3 contains 14 residues. Germline lookup yields CDR1 SNHLY and CDR2 FYNNEI. Trimming removed 7 bases at V and 3 bases at J, with 14 bases between. The CDR3 coding sequence is TGTGCCAGCATTAGGGGGGGCCAGACAGATACGCAGTATTTT. Amino acid sequence: CASIRGGQTDTQYF.

The V call is TRBV5-1, the J call TRBJ1-4; 7 bases align to TRBD1. Germline CDR1 and CDR2: SGHRS and YFSETQ. V lost 3 bases and J lost 7; bases outside the gene matches: 6. There are 14 residues in the CDR3. The CDR3 spells CASSSGQTFEKLFF. CDR3 DNA sequence: TGCGCCAGCAGCTCGGGACAGACTTTTGAAAAACTGTTTTTT.

The chain links TRBV11-1 to TRBJ1-1; no clear D gene. This CDR3 region has 11 residues. The V gene's germline CDR1 is SGHAT and CDR2 FQDESV (reference sequence). V dropped 5 bases and J dropped 6 bases, with 7 bases sitting between them. The DNA of the CDR3 is TGTGCCAGCAGCGAGACGGCTGAAGCTTTCTTT. Residues: CASSETAEAFF.

The chain recombines TRBV5-1 with TRBJ2-1, with 13 positions matching TRBD2. Trimming cost V 5 bases and J 8 bases; bases outside gene matches: 10. CDR1 and CDR2 (germline): SGHRS, YFSETQ. This CDR3 has 16 residues. The CDR3 nucleotides read TGCGCCAGCAGTTTACTAGCGGGAGGGCCGTCCTATGAGCAGTTCTTC. Its protein product is CASSLLAGGPSYEQFF.

V is TRBV7-6 and J is TRBJ2-1, with D perhaps matching TRBD2 (6 bases). With 0 bases removed from V and 9 bases from J, the gap between germline ends came to 9 bases. Germline V gene sequence: CDR1 SGHVS, CDR2 FNYEAQ. This CDR3 spans 13 amino acids. The chain's CDR3 is CASSLAEGSEQFF. CDR3 coding DNA: TGTGCCAGCAGCTTAGCGGAGGGGAGTGAGCAGTTCTTC.